This entry describes one T cell receptor (beta chain). This entry is derived from a study of blood T cell repertoires in COVID-19. Across the study: In each case, the material was cDNA or gDNA derived from T cells, B-cell-depleted T cells, or PBMCs.

Libraries were prepared by immunoSEQ multiplex PCR; TCRdb keeps only in-frame clonotypes and omits some of them. This table holds around 95,000 clones, around 85% found once. CDR3 length equals 14 residues. Per the germline V gene, CDR1 is SQVTM and CDR2 is ANQGSEA. The V and J ends lost 7 bases and 5 bases, in that order; junction bases with no gene match: 14. The sample consisted of peripheral blood. This rearrangement joins TRBV29-1 to TRBJ2-7; 7 bases fit TRBD2. This TCR derives from a man in his fifties with active or convalescent COVID-19. The CDR3 DNA reads as TGCAGCGCTGCTCTGCGGGAGCATGGGGACGAGCAGTACTTC. It translates to CSAALREHGDEQYF.